The source of this T cell receptor beta chain is a study of PD-1 blockade in mismatch repair-deficient tumors. Study background: Patients had approximately 11 mismatch repair-deficient cancer types and were previously treated and progressing.

TCRs were sequenced from a few patients responding to pembrolizumab. The germline V gene encodes CDR1 SGHTA and CDR2 FQGNSA. The length of the CDR3 is 12 residues. Between the trimmed V and J ends, which lost 4 bases and 7 bases, there was a span of 7 bases. TCRdb's copy holds only in-frame clones and misses some; the assay was immunoSEQ multiplex PCR. The sample gives roughly 48,000 clones, around 77% of which show up once; less than 3.5% is in the top ten. The input for sequencing was PBMCs, taken before pembrolizumab treatment. This TCR derives from an adult with mismatch repair-deficient cancer. This chain links TRBV7-2 with TRBJ2-2; D is perhaps TRBD1 (5 bases). CDR3 coding DNA: TGTGCCAGCAGCTCTGACAGCGGGGAGCTGTTTTTT. It yields the protein CASSSDSGELFF.